This T cell receptor (beta chain) appears in the sequencing data of a study of OX40 agonist ivuxolimab in advanced cancers. Turning to the study itself: Prior anti-PD-1, anti-PD-L1 or anti-CTLA-4 therapy was allowed; around 40% had some.

The germline gives CDR1 GTSNPN, CDR2 SVGIG (reference sequence). The CDR3 is 18 amino acids. Deletions cut 0 bases from V and 2 bases from J, with 20 bases between. This table comes from immunoSEQ multiplex PCR, and its TCRdb copy is limited to in-frame clones, with some not included. Of just under 85,000 clones detected, roughly 83% appear once; the ten largest clones hold around 0.88%. This clone has more than one count but fewer than ten. This clonotype was obtained from an adult with an advanced solid tumor such as melanoma, head and neck, liver or kidney cancer. The starting material was CD4+ or CD8+ T cells sorted from blood, obtained in a trial of the OX40 agonist ivuxolimab. J is TRBJ1-5 and V is TRBV30, with D possibly being TRBD1 (5 bases). The DNA for the CDR3 is TGTGCCTGGAGTGTTTCTTCGCTCCGGGGGGGTGGCAATCAGCCCCAGCATTTT. Translating gives CAWSVSSLRGGGNQPQHF.